The clone carrying this TCR beta chain has just a few counts. As yet, its antigen is unknown. The data belong to a study of T-cell memory formation after mild COVID-19. Overall study results and limits: Clones that contracted clustered mainly in CM and EM if CD4+ and in EMRA if CD8+.

Using constant-segment primers, 5'RACE produced TCR alpha and TCR beta cDNA libraries carrying sample barcodes and UMIs. Each CDR3 protein gets one entry after TCRdb re-called the 5' RACE reads with MiXCR. The sample lists about 320,000 distinct CDR3 sequences; roughly an eighth were seen once. This CDR3 contains 15 residues. Germline V gives CDR1 MNHEY, CDR2 SVGEGT. The V segment lost 6 bases and the J segment 6 bases; nucleotides outside the gene matches: 9. The sequence was obtained from a man between 18 and 35 years old who had mild COVID-19 (a few samples of this study predate the infection). Cell type and time point are not known. The sequenced material came from PBMCs or a T cell subset sorted from them (not recorded which). The genes are TRBV6-2 or TRBV6-3 and TRBJ1-5, with 9 bases aligning to TRBD1. The CDR3 spells CASSLDRGPFQPQHF. DNA of the CDR3: TGTGCCAGCAGCTTGGACAGGGGCCCTTTTCAGCCCCAGCATTTT.